What follows are 25 T cell receptor beta chains derived from one specimen sequenced in a study of cytomegalovirus exposure and HLA in healthy donors. PCR was performed using 60 Vbeta and 13 Jbeta primers. Generated by immunoSEQ multiplex PCR, the TCRdb table keeps only in-frame clones and is missing some. The table has 150,000 to 200,000 clones, around 62% seen once. The material sequenced was PBMCs. The receptors were sampled from a man in his forties or fifties in good health and CMV-seronegative.

This clone occurred once. The chain employs TRBV30 and TRBJ1-1; TRBD1 matches 7 bases. There are 12 residues in the CDR3. The ends lost 7 bases at V and 4 bases at J; junction bases unmatched: 6. The germline V gene encodes CDR1 GTSNPN and CDR2 SVGIG (reference sequence). DNA for the CDR3: TGTGCCTTAAGACAGGGTAGCACTGAAGCTTTCTTT. Amino acid sequence: CALRQGSTEAFF.

The CDR3: CASSLEVGEQYF. As DNA, the CDR3 is TGTGCCAGCAGTTTGGAGGTAGGCGAGCAGTACTTC. This chain joins TRBV28 and TRBJ2-7; perhaps TRBD2 as D (5 bases). V lost 3 bases and J 6 bases, leaving 9 bases between the germline ends. The CDR3 is 12 amino acids. In germline, CDR1 is MDHEN, CDR2 SYDVKM.

The chain is built from TRBV5-6 and TRBJ2-5; D is perhaps TRBD1 (5 bases). CDR3 length: 16 residues. V lost 2 bases, J lost 0 bases, and 14 bases lay in between. Germline V gene sequence: CDR1 SGHDT, CDR2 YYEEEE. The chain's CDR3 is CASSFRQGPYQETQYF. The CDR3 coding sequence is TGTGCCAGCAGCTTTAGGCAGGGCCCCTACCAAGAGACCCAGTACTTC. The whole variable domain, filled in from reference TRBV5-6 and TRBJ2-5, reads DAGVTQSPTHLIKTRGQQVTLRCSPKSGHDTVSWYQQALGQGPQFIFQYYEEEERQRGNFPDRFSGHQFPNYSSELNVNALLLGDSALYLCASSFRQGPYQETQYFGPGTRLLVL.

The V call is TRBV2, the J call TRBJ2-1; no reliable D call. The CDR3 has 12 residues. Germline CDR1 reads SNHLY; CDR2 reads FYNNEI. Trimming pared 5 bases from V and 2 bases from J, leaving 4 bases between. The CDR3 nucleotides are TGTGCCAGCAGTCGCGCCTACAATGAGCAGTTCTTC. It yields the protein CASSRAYNEQFF.

This clone was detected only a few times. This chain connects TRBV30 to TRBJ1-4; tentatively, D is TRBD1 (5 bases). V was pared by 2 bases and J by 5 bases, with 12 bases between. The CDR3 loop spans 14 amino acids. Looked up from germline, CDR1 is GTSNPN and CDR2 is SVGIG (reference sequence). CDR3 nucleotide sequence: TGTGCCTGGAGTCGTAAGGGGCAGAATGAAAAACTGTTTTTT. This translates into CAWSRKGQNEKLFF.

This clone occurred a few times. The V and J genes are TRBV5-6 and TRBJ1-2, with D unclear. This CDR3 region has 13 residues. The germline CDR1 and CDR2 sequences are SGHDT and YYEEEE. Trimming took 7 bases from V and 3 from J, leaving 13 bases between them. CDR3 nucleotide sequence: TGTGCCAGCGTAAGAGTTCGGGACTATGGCTACACCTTC. This sequence encodes CASVRVRDYGYTF.

The chain couples TRBV5-4 to TRBJ2-1; weak D call: TRBD2 (7 bases). The CDR3 has 13 amino acids. Germline V gene lookup returns CDR1 SGHNT and CDR2 YYREEE (reference sequence). With 5 bases removed from V and 4 bases from J, the gap between germline ends came to 10 bases. CDR3 loop: CASRRGGYNEQFF. For the CDR3, the DNA is TGTGCCAGCAGGAGGGGGGGGTACAATGAGCAGTTCTTC.

The rearrangement joins TRBV15 to TRBJ2-7; 7 bases map to TRBD2. This CDR3 has 16 residues. From germline, CDR1 is LNHNV and CDR2 YYDKDF (reference sequence). The ends lost 8 bases at V and 6 bases at J; junction bases unmatched: 19. The CDR3: CATRLSGELGRGEQYF. The CDR3 DNA reads TGTGCCACCCGACTTTCGGGGGAACTGGGGAGGGGCGAGCAGTACTTC.

This clone came up a few times. V is TRBV13 and J is TRBJ2-7, with 8 bases that match TRBD1. Trimming removed 5 bases from V and 7 bases from J; junction bases left unmatched: 10. CDR3 length: 14 residues. CDR1 is PRHDT, CDR2 FYEKMQ, per germline (reference sequence). The CDR3 DNA follows: TGTGCCAGCAGCGCGGGACAGGCGAGGTGGGAGCAGTACTTC. Translated, it gives CASSAGQARWEQYF.

The genes are TRBV5-4 and TRBJ1-6; a possible D gene is TRBD1 (5 bases). The germline V gene has CDR1 SGHNT and CDR2 YYREEE (reference sequence). This CDR3 contains 15 residues. The V gene lost 1 base and the J gene lost 2 bases, with 7 bases spanning the gap. In DNA, the CDR3 is TGTGCCAGCAGCTTGCCAGGGACCTATAATTCACCCCTCCACTTT. Translating it yields CASSLPGTYNSPLHF.

For the CDR3, the DNA is TGTGCCAGCAGCTTGGGTCAGGGCAATCAACAGCCCCAGCATTTT. This translates into CASSLGQGNQQPQHF. The chain has TRBV5-8 and TRBJ1-5; tentatively, D is TRBD1 (5 bases). CDR1 and CDR2 from the germline V gene are SGHTS and YDEGEE. This CDR3 has 15 amino acids. V was shortened by 0 bases and J by 7 bases, with 14 bases between the two germline ends. Full variable domain (missing parts from reference TRBV5-8 and TRBJ1-5): EAGVTQSPTHLIKTRGQQATLRCSPISGHTSVYWYQQALGLGLQFLLWYDEGEERNRGNFPPRFSGRQFPNYSSELNVNALELEDSALYLCASSLGQGNQQPQHFGDGTRLSIL.

This clone was picked up a small number of times. J is TRBJ1-1 and V is TRBV27; D perhaps matches TRBD1 (6 bases). Germline-derived CDR1 and CDR2 are MNHEY and SMNVEV (reference sequence). Between the trimmed V and J ends, which lost 3 bases and 1 base, there was a span of 12 bases. This CDR3 comprises 15 residues. CDR3: CASSLQGLGNTEAFF. The CDR3 bases are TGTGCCAGCAGTTTGCAGGGGTTGGGGAACACTGAAGCTTTCTTT.

Remarks on this clone: The junction shows a germline mismatch at one end, possibly a read error. Other DNA sequences from this sample encode an identical CDR3 as well. This chain connects TRBV5-1 to TRBJ2-2; TRBD2 matches at 8 bases. The CDR3 consists of 16 residues. Germline V CDR1 and CDR2: SGHRS, YFSETQ. CDR3 protein: CASSGGLEWNTGELFF. DNA for the CDR3: TGCGCCAGCAGCGGGGGACTAGAATGGAACACCGGGGAGCTGTTCTTT.

This sequence joins TRBV4-2 and TRBJ2-3; 10 bases agree with TRBD2. Germline V gives CDR1 LGHNA, CDR2 YNFKEQ. This CDR3 contains 17 residues. J lost 3 bases, V lost 2 bases, and 8 bases had no gene match. The CDR3 region is CASSQRGASGGTDTQYF. DNA for the CDR3: TGTGCCAGCAGCCAACGGGGGGCTAGCGGGGGAACAGATACGCAGTATTTT.

This clone appeared once. The junction and the germline gene differ at one end; a read error may be behind it. The chain uses TRBV7-7 and TRBJ2-1; 14 positions agree with TRBD2. CDR3 length: 17 residues. Germline assignment: CDR1 SSHAT and CDR2 FNYEAQ (reference sequence). The CDR3 loop is CASSRFPGLAGVGEQFF. CDR3 DNA: TGTGCTAGCAGCCGATTCCCGGGACTAGCGGGAGTAGGTGAGCAGTTCTTC.

The chain carries TRBV19 and TRBJ2-7, with D possibly matching TRBD1 (6 bases). Per germline, CDR1 LNHDA and CDR2 SQIVND (reference sequence). The CDR3 is made up of 14 amino acids. V was cut by 8 bases and J by 2 bases, with 16 bases left in between. CDR3 sequence: CASQGSERPYEQYF. In nucleotides, the CDR3 is TGTGCCAGTCAGGGGTCAGAACGCCCCTACGAGCAGTACTTC.

The V gene is TRBV6-5, the J gene TRBJ1-5; 7 positions match TRBD1. The CDR3 runs to 15 residues. CDR1 is MNHEY and CDR2 is SVGAGI in the germline V gene. With V trimmed by 1 base and J by 4 bases, 4 bases remained unmatched. The CDR3 sequence: CASSYYGTENQPQHF. The DNA for the CDR3 is TGTGCCAGCAGTTACTACGGGACAGAAAATCAGCCCCAGCATTTT.

The chain joins TRBV7-9 to TRBJ1-1; D is perhaps TRBD1 (5 bases). Per germline, CDR1 SEHNR and CDR2 FQNEAQ (reference sequence). V lost 5 bases and J 3 bases, leaving 10 bases between the germline ends. The CDR3 covers 13 residues. The CDR3 coding sequence is TGTGCCAGCAGCCCCATGGGGCACACTGAAGCTTTCTTT. Amino acid sequence: CASSPMGHTEAFF.

The table lists this clone with a count of one. V usage is TRBV11-1 and J usage is TRBJ2-1; 9 bases are shared with TRBD2. The germline V gene has CDR1 SGHAT and CDR2 FQDESV (reference sequence). Trimming took 0 bases from V and 6 from J; bases not matched to a gene: 9. The CDR3 is 17 residues long. The CDR3 here is CASSLAIGGRASNEQFF. The CDR3 nucleotides read TGTGCCAGCAGCTTAGCAATTGGCGGGAGGGCCTCCAATGAGCAGTTCTTC. Combining the CDR3 with reference TRBV11-1 and TRBJ2-1 gives the whole variable domain EAEVAQSPRYKITEKSQAVAFWCDPISGHATLYWYRQILGQGPELLVQFQDESVVDDSQLPKDRFSAERLKGVDSTLKIQPAELGDSAMYLCASSLAIGGRASNEQFFGPGTRLTVL.

This clone was counted only a few times. The V gene is TRBV2, the J gene TRBJ1-4; D is uncertain. Between the trimmed V and J ends, which lost 7 bases and 4 bases, there was a span of 13 bases. Germline CDR1 is SNHLY and CDR2 is FYNNEI. The CDR3 is 14 residues long. Here the CDR3 reads CASISRQYNEKLFF. The CDR3 nucleotides read TGTGCCAGCATAAGCAGGCAGTATAATGAAAAACTGTTTTTT.

This clone turned up a few times. The chain employs TRBV5-1 and TRBJ1-4; D call uncertain. Trimming shortened V by 0 bases and J by 5 bases, and 8 bases separated the two germline ends. Germline assignment: CDR1 SGHRS and CDR2 YFSETQ. The CDR3 length is 14 residues. CDR3 nucleotides: TGCGCCAGCAGCTTGGGGTCAGGCAATGAAAAACTGTTTTTT. Encoded protein: CASSLGSGNEKLFF.

This clone came up a few times. CDR3 amino acids: CAISHTGTERAGHEQFF. The CDR3 coding sequence is TGTGCCATCAGCCATACGGGGACTGAAAGGGCAGGTCATGAGCAGTTCTTC. The rearrangement uses TRBV10-3 and TRBJ2-1; D possibly corresponds to TRBD2 (6 bases). Trimming removed 6 bases from V and 8 bases from J, with 26 bases in between. The CDR3 contains 17 residues. CDR1 is ENHRY and CDR2 is SYGVKD in the germline V gene.

Notes on this clone: The sample holds other DNA sequences that translate to the same CDR3. The chain employs TRBV9 and TRBJ2-3; TRBD2 agrees at 8 bases. Germline V gene data show CDR1 as SGDLS and CDR2 as YYNGEE. The CDR3 is 15 residues long. Unmatched junction bases numbered 2, after V lost 0 bases and J lost 2 bases. CDR3 in DNA: TGTGCCAGCAGCGTAGCTAGCGGGTCCACAGATACGCAGTATTTT. The encoded protein is CASSVASGSTDTQYF.

The V call is TRBV4-1, the J call TRBJ2-2; D perhaps matches TRBD1 (5 bases). Germline CDR1 MGHRA, CDR2 YSYEKL. The length of the CDR3 is 16 residues. The ends were cut back, 0 bases at V and 4 bases at J, with 12 bases in the middle. The CDR3 bases are TGCGCCAGCAGCCAAGAGAAACAGGCAGTCACCGGGGAGCTGTTTTTT. It encodes CASSQEKQAVTGELFF.

This chain uses TRBV5-6 with TRBJ1-2; the D gene is possibly TRBD1 (5 bases). Germline CDR1 and CDR2: SGHDT and YYEEEE. This CDR3 region has 13 residues. V was pared by 0 bases and J by 5 bases, with 8 bases between. The CDR3 sequence is CASSLAGGYGYTF. DNA of the CDR3: TGTGCCAGCAGCTTGGCTGGGGGGTATGGCTACACCTTC.